The 29 T cell receptor beta chains below were found in one sample sequenced in a study of blood T cell repertoires in COVID-19. Generated by immunoSEQ multiplex PCR, the TCRdb table keeps only in-frame clones and is missing some. Of some 89,000 clones in the sample, over 75% are singletons; the top ten hold 4.4%. The sample consisted of peripheral blood. These receptors came from a man in his sixties with acute or convalescent COVID-19.

This chain links TRBV5-4 with TRBJ1-2; 9 bases align to TRBD1. J gave up 4 bases and V 4 bases, and 8 bases lay outside the gene matches. Germline values: CDR1 SGHNT, CDR2 YYREEE (reference sequence). This CDR3 contains 15 residues. The CDR3 region has the DNA TGTGCCAGCAGCGTAGGACAGGGGTCGGGCTATGGCTACACCTTC. It yields the protein CASSVGQGSGYGYTF.

The CDR3 loop reads CASSLQGSYEQYF. CDR3 coding DNA: TGTGCCAGCAGCTTACAGGGGAGCTACGAGCAGTACTTC. The chain couples TRBV6-5 to TRBJ2-7; 7 positions match TRBD1. The germline V gene has CDR1 MNHEY and CDR2 SVGAGI. V shed 6 bases and J 3 bases; nucleotides not matched to a gene: 5. The length of the CDR3 is 13 residues.

The CDR3, as DNA: TGCAGCGTTGAGGCCCCCGGGGAAGAGACCCAGTACTTC. Translating it yields CSVEAPGEETQYF. This sequence joins TRBV29-1 and TRBJ2-5; D might be TRBD2 (5 bases). The germline CDR1 and CDR2 sequences are SQVTM and ANQGSEA. Between the trimmed V and J ends, which lost 3 bases and 3 bases, there was a span of 11 bases. The CDR3 runs to 13 residues.

V and J are TRBV4-1 and TRBJ1-2; the D is unclear. The germline V and J ends were trimmed by 4 bases and 3 bases, with 15 bases remaining between them. This CDR3 contains 15 residues. Germline values: CDR1 MGHRA, CDR2 YSYEKL. CDR3 sequence: CASSLGRVQDYGYTF. Written as DNA, the CDR3 is TGCGCCAGCAGCCTGGGCCGTGTGCAGGACTATGGCTACACCTTC.

The gene calls are TRBV7-9 and TRBJ2-2; D uncertain. Germline-derived CDR1 and CDR2 are SEHNR and FQNEAQ (reference sequence). Deletions cut 1 base from V and 0 bases from J, with 15 bases between. The CDR3 contains 18 residues. The CDR3 nucleotides read TGTGCCAGCAGCTTAGTCCCCAGTGCAATTGCGAACACCGGGGAGCTGTTTTTT. Translating gives CASSLVPSAIANTGELFF. Drawing the rest from reference TRBV7-9 and TRBJ2-2, the complete variable domain is DTGVSQNPRHKITKRGQNVTFRCDPISEHNRLYWYRQTLGQGPEFLTYFQNEAQLEKSRLLSDRFSAERPKGSFSTLEIQRTEQGDSAMYLCASSLVPSAIANTGELFFGEGSRLTVL.

The chain has TRBV7-3 and TRBJ2-7; 9 bases line up with TRBD1. The CDR3 is 15 amino acids. The germline V gene has CDR1 SGHTA and CDR2 FQGTGA. Losses at the gene ends were 4 bases for V and 6 bases for J; bases not matched to a gene: 10. CDR3 nucleotide sequence: TGTGCCAGCAGCTCCTCCCCGGGACAGGGAACCGAGCAGTACTTC. This codes for CASSSSPGQGTEQYF.

The rearrangement uses TRBV18 and TRBJ2-7; 7 bases align to TRBD2. V was clipped by 3 bases and J by 1 base; unmatched bases: 0. The germline CDR1 and CDR2 sequences are KGHSH and LQKENI. The CDR3 totals 13 residues. The CDR3 sequence: CASSPGGSYEQYF. CDR3 nucleotide sequence: TGTGCCAGCTCACCCGGGGGGTCCTACGAGCAGTACTTC.

This chain uses TRBV7-2 with TRBJ1-6; 8 bases align to TRBD1. Germline V gene lookup returns CDR1 SGHTA and CDR2 FQGNSA. V lost 2 bases to trimming and J lost 7 bases; unmatched junction nucleotides: 7. This CDR3 spans 16 amino acids. The CDR3 reads CASSLFSRQGNSPLHF. CDR3 nucleotide sequence: TGTGCCAGCAGCTTATTTTCCCGACAGGGGAATTCACCCCTCCACTTT.

On this clone: The sample contains more than one DNA sequence encoding this CDR3. The chain joins TRBV19 to TRBJ1-1, with TRBD1 matching over 10 bases. CDR1 and CDR2 (germline): LNHDA, SQIVND (reference sequence). Germline trimming cut 4 bases from V and 0 bases from J; bases unmatched to any gene: 2. This CDR3 contains 15 residues. The CDR3 loop is CASSRGQGLNTEAFF. The CDR3 nucleotides are TGTGCCAGTAGTAGGGGACAGGGGTTGAACACTGAAGCTTTCTTT.

The V call is TRBV24-1, the J call TRBJ2-1; D is possibly TRBD1 (6 bases). V gave up 7 bases and J gave up 3 bases, with 18 bases separating them. Germline V gene lookup returns CDR1 KGHDR and CDR2 SFDVKD. This CDR3 spans 16 amino acids. CDR3 protein: CATSGNRDIFYNEQFF. In nucleotides, the CDR3 is TGTGCCACCAGCGGGAACCGGGACATATTCTACAATGAGCAGTTCTTC.

J is TRBJ2-7 and V is TRBV6-5; 9 bases match TRBD1. The CDR3 spans 15 residues. The V segment lost 2 bases and the J segment 2 bases; nucleotides outside the gene matches: 4. The germline CDR1 and CDR2 sequences are MNHEY and SVGAGI. CDR3 in amino acids: CASSYGGQGTYEQYF. The CDR3, as DNA: TGTGCCAGCAGTTACGGGGGACAGGGCACCTACGAGCAGTACTTC.

The chain has TRBV6-6 and TRBJ1-1; no firm D call. CDR1 and CDR2 (germline): MNHNY, SVGAGI (reference sequence). The CDR3 loop spans 14 amino acids. V lost 4 bases, J lost 3 bases, and 12 bases lay in between. The CDR3 sequence is CASSLIRTDTEAFF. CDR3 nucleotide sequence: TGTGCCAGCAGTTTGATTAGAACAGACACTGAAGCTTTCTTT.

This rearrangement joins TRBV13 to TRBJ1-1; 8 bases agree with TRBD1. CDR3 size: 15 residues. Germline CDR1 is PRHDT and CDR2 is FYEKMQ (reference sequence). V trimming: 5 bases; J trimming: 1 base; junction bases outside the gene matches: 6. The CDR3 DNA reads as TGTGCCAGCAGCCCAGGGGGCGGTGGGAACACTGAAGCTTTCTTT. As protein: CASSPGGGGNTEAFF.

CDR3 in amino acids: CASSSAGYNEQFF. Written as DNA, the CDR3 is TGTGCCAGCAGCTCTGCGGGCTACAATGAGCAGTTCTTC. This chain connects TRBV5-4 to TRBJ2-1; D is possibly TRBD2 (5 bases). The CDR3 covers 13 residues. Looked up from germline, CDR1 is SGHNT and CDR2 is YYREEE (reference sequence). V was trimmed by 3 bases and J by 3 bases, leaving 7 bases between them.

V is TRBV9 and J is TRBJ2-2, with TRBD2 matching over 8 bases. The CDR3 is made up of 15 amino acids. CDR1 SGDLS and CDR2 YYNGEE come from the germline V gene. Unmatched junction bases numbered 0, after V lost 2 bases and J lost 0 bases. DNA for the CDR3: TGTGCCAGCAGCGTTAGCGGGACGAACACCGGGGAGCTGTTTTTT. Protein product: CASSVSGTNTGELFF. Variable domain in full (rest from reference TRBV9 and TRBJ2-2): DSGVTQTPKHLITATGQRVTLRCSPRSGDLSVYWYQQSLDQGLQFLIQYYNGEERAKGNILERFSAQQFPDLHSELNLSSLELGDSALYFCASSVSGTNTGELFFGEGSRLTVL.

This clone was counted a single time. This chain links TRBV7-2 with TRBJ2-3, with 9 bases matching TRBD1. Germline lookup yields CDR1 SGHTA and CDR2 FQGNSA. The CDR3 consists of 15 residues. With V trimmed by 4 bases and J by 5 bases, 7 bases remained unmatched. CDR3 nucleotides: TGTGCCAGCAGCTCGACACAGGGGGCGTTAGATACGCAGTATTTT. As protein: CASSSTQGALDTQYF.

The V and J genes are TRBV28 and TRBJ2-7; D may be TRBD1 (6 bases). CDR3 length: 16 amino acids. V was clipped by 2 bases and J by 1 base, with 15 bases between them. Germline CDR1 and CDR2: MDHEN and SYDVKM. CDR3 sequence (DNA): TGTGCCAGCAGTTTAGGGGGCGGGTTGAAGTCCTACGAGCAGTACTTC. Translating gives CASSLGGGLKSYEQYF.

The chain has TRBV29-1 and TRBJ1-1; D is unclear. Germline lookup yields CDR1 SQVTM and CDR2 ANQGSEA. Trimming pared 7 bases from V and 6 bases from J, leaving 12 bases between. This CDR3 has 11 amino acids. The CDR3 bases are TGCAGCGCGAATTCCGGGTCTGAAGCTTTCTTT. It encodes CSANSGSEAFF.

CDR3 in DNA: TGTGCCATCAGTGGCGTTAGCGGGGGGGCGAACACCGGGGAGCTGTTTTTT. The encoded protein is CAISGVSGGANTGELFF. The rearrangement uses TRBV10-3 and TRBJ2-2; TRBD2 matches 11 bases. After removal of 4 bases from V and 0 bases from J, the junction contained 4 bases not matched to a gene. Germline lookup yields CDR1 ENHRY and CDR2 SYGVKD. The CDR3 consists of 17 residues.

The chain couples TRBV18 to TRBJ1-5; the D is unclear. The V end was cut by 0 bases, the J end by 3 bases, with 9 bases between. The CDR3 has 15 residues. Germline CDR1 is KGHSH and CDR2 is LQKENI. Here the CDR3 reads CASSPPMSANQPQHF. In DNA, the CDR3 is TGTGCCAGCTCACCACCAATGAGCGCCAATCAGCCCCAGCATTTT.

The chain couples TRBV7-3 to TRBJ2-7, with TRBD1 matching 8 bases. From germline, CDR1 is SGHTA and CDR2 FQGTGA. The CDR3 length is 15 residues. J was trimmed by 5 bases and V by 2 bases; bases with no gene match: 8. In DNA, the CDR3 is TGTGCCAGCAGCTTATATCCGACAGGGGAGAACGAGCAGTACTTC. Its translation: CASSLYPTGENEQYF.

The chain links TRBV27 to TRBJ2-7; 7 nucleotides line up with TRBD1. J gave up 3 bases and V 3 bases, and 5 bases lay outside the gene matches. The germline V gene has CDR1 MNHEY and CDR2 SMNVEV (reference sequence). CDR3 length: 14 amino acids. This CDR3 is CASSLTGLVYEQYF. CDR3 in DNA: TGTGCCAGCAGTTTGACAGGGTTGGTCTACGAGCAGTACTTC.

This clone was observed a handful of times. This chain joins TRBV4-1 and TRBJ2-1; D possibly corresponds to TRBD2 (5 bases). The CDR3 loop spans 14 amino acids. With 1 base removed from V and 3 bases from J, the gap between germline ends came to 7 bases. The germline V gene encodes CDR1 MGHRA and CDR2 YSYEKL. This CDR3 is CASSQGSGYNEQFF. CDR3 in DNA: TGCGCCAGCAGCCAAGGAAGCGGCTACAATGAGCAGTTCTTC.

The chain couples TRBV20-1 to TRBJ2-7; tentatively, D is TRBD1 (5 bases). Looked up from germline, CDR1 is DFQATT and CDR2 is SNEGSKA (reference sequence). Trimming stripped 2 bases from V and 7 bases from J, with 9 bases between. CDR3 length: 11 amino acids. CDR3 sequence: CSARPKGEQYF. For the CDR3, the DNA is TGCAGTGCTAGACCCAAGGGGGAGCAGTACTTC.

The rearrangement uses TRBV11-3 and TRBJ2-2, with 11 bases aligning to TRBD1. Germline V gene data show CDR1 as SGHNT and CDR2 as YENEEA. V was pared by 4 bases and J by 7 bases, with 5 bases of the junction left unmatched. This CDR3 contains 15 residues. The CDR3 nucleotides read TGTGCCAGCAGCTCGGGACAGGGGGTCGTCGGGGAGCTGTTTTTT. Translation gives CASSSGQGVVGELFF.

This clone was recorded only once. The V call is TRBV2, the J call TRBJ1-1; 7 bases agree with TRBD1. CDR3 size: 16 residues. V lost 5 bases and J lost 6; bases outside the gene matches: 15. Per germline, CDR1 SNHLY and CDR2 FYNNEI. The CDR3 DNA sequence: TGTGCCAGCAGTTCCCTATTACTGACAGGGTGGGCTGAAGCTTTCTTT. Its translation is CASSSLLLTGWAEAFF.

The chain couples TRBV6-5 to TRBJ2-7, with D perhaps TRBD1 (6 bases). Trimming took off 7 bases at V and 4 bases at J, with 14 bases between the two ends. The CDR3 is 13 amino acids. Germline V gene data show CDR1 as MNHEY and CDR2 as SVGAGI. CDR3 region: CASKGQGLYEQYF. The CDR3 nucleotides are TGTGCCAGCAAGGGTCAGGGGTTATACGAGCAGTACTTC.

This clone was seen at least ten times. This chain connects TRBV19 to TRBJ2-1; 7 nucleotides line up with TRBD2. The germline V gene has CDR1 LNHDA and CDR2 SQIVND (reference sequence). The V gene end was trimmed by 1 base and the J gene end by 2 bases; junction bases not matched to a gene: 11. CDR3 length: 18 residues. DNA for the CDR3: TGTGCCAGTAGTATAGGGGTAAGGGGCGGGGGAGCCTACAATGAGCAGTTCTTC. This encodes CASSIGVRGGGAYNEQFF.

The rearrangement uses TRBV19 and TRBJ2-3, with D perhaps TRBD2 (5 bases). The CDR3 loop spans 14 amino acids. V was shortened by 4 bases and J by 2 bases, with 10 bases between the two germline ends. Germline CDR1 reads LNHDA; CDR2 reads SQIVND (reference sequence). The CDR3 protein is CASSTRTVTDTQYF. CDR3 coding DNA: TGTGCCAGTAGTACCCGGACTGTCACAGATACGCAGTATTTT.